This TCR beta chain derives from a study of blood T cell repertoires in COVID-19. Study as a whole: Specimens from acute and convalescent COVID-19 originated in the United States, Italy and Spain. PBMCs, B-cell-depleted T cells, or T cells were the source of the cDNA or gDNA that made up the material.

Generated by immunoSEQ multiplex PCR, the TCRdb table keeps only in-frame clones and is missing some. This sample has about 210,000 clones, with about nine tenths found just once. This clonotype was sampled from a woman aged 40 to 50 with acute or convalescent COVID-19. The sample comprised peripheral blood.

DNA for the CDR3: TGTGCCAGCAGCACCGGGACAACCGTCTATGGCTACACCTTC. It encodes CASSTGTTVYGYTF. This chain connects TRBV5-4 to TRBJ1-2, with D tentatively TRBD1 (6 bases). Trimming took off 4 bases at V and 4 bases at J, with 14 bases between the two ends. CDR1 is SGHNT and CDR2 is YYREEE in the germline V gene (reference sequence). This CDR3 comprises 14 residues.